The T cell receptor (beta chain) under discussion was sequenced for a study of blood T cell repertoires in COVID-19. As for the study in general: Sites in the United States, Italy and Spain provided acute and convalescent COVID-19 samples. T cells, B-cell-depleted T cells, or PBMCs supplied cDNA or gDNA.

How the authors handled the data: For nucleated cells, counts were estimated from reference gene primer amplification. The table came from immunoSEQ multiplex PCR; TCRdb's copy has only in-frame clones and leaves some out. V, J and clone size are taken as reported in that table, and D and trimming were inferred from the DNA itself. The sample has 220,000 or so clones; 89% are singletons. CDR1 SGHTA and CDR2 FQGNSA come from the germline V gene. The CDR3 consists of 17 residues. With 5 bases clipped from V and 5 bases from J, the junction kept 12 bases outside the gene matches. This receptor was identified in a man in his sixties who had recovered from COVID-19. V and J are TRBV7-2 and TRBJ2-1; 10 bases are a match to TRBD2. The sample was peripheral blood. CDR3 coding DNA: TGTGCCAGCAGCAATCCGGCCACTAGCGGGATTAACAATGAGCAGTTCTTC. Protein sequence: CASSNPATSGINNEQFF.